The clone carrying this TCR beta chain showed up many times. The sample is drawn from a study of neurological immune-mediated disorders. The length of the CDR3 is 15 residues. CDR1 is LGHNA, CDR2 YNFKEQ, per germline. Trimming pared 1 base from V and 5 bases from J, leaving 12 bases between. TCRdb itself ran the 5' RACE reads through MiXCR, one entry per CDR3 protein. Among 33,000 or so distinct CDR3 sequences listed, under 9.5% were seen once. This receptor was obtained from a woman aged 40 to 50 in good health. Material: PBMCs. The V and J genes are TRBV4-2 and TRBJ2-4; D is unresolved. The CDR3 sequence is CASSQVSTLQNIQYF. The DNA for the CDR3 is TGTGCCAGCAGCCAAGTTTCTACGCTCCAAAACATTCAGTACTTC.